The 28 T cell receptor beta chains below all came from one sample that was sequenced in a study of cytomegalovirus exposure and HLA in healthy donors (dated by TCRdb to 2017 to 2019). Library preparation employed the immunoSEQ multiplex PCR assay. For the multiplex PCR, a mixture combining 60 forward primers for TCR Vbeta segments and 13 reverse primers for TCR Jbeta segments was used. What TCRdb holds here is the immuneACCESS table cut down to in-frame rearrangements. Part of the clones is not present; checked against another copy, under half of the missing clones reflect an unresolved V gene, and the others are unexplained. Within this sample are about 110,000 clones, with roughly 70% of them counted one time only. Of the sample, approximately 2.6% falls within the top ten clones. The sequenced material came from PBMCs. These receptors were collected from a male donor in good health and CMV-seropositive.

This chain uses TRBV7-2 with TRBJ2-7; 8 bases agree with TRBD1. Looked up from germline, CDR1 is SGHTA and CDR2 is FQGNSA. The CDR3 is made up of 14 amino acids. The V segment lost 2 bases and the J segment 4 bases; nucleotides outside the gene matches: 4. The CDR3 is CASSLLGQGYEQYF. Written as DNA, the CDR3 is TGTGCCAGCAGCTTATTAGGACAGGGTTACGAGCAGTACTTC.

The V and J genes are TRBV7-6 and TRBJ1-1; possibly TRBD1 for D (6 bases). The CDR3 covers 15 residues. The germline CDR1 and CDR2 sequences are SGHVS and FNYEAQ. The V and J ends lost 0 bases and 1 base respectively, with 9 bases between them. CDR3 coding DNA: TGTGCCAGCAGCTTAGCGCGGGGGGCGAACACTGAAGCTTTCTTT. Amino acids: CASSLARGANTEAFF.

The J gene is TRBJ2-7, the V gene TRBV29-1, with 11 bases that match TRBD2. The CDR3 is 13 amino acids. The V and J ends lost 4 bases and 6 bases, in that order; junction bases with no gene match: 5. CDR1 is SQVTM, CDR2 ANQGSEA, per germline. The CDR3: CSVALAGDSEQYF. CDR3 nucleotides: TGCAGCGTTGCACTAGCGGGAGATAGCGAGCAGTACTTC.

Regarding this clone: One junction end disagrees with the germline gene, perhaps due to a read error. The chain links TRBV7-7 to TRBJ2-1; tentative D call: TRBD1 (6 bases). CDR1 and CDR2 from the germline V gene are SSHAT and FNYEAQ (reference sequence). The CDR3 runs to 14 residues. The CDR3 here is CASSHSPGDNEQFF. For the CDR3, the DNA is TGTGCTAGCAGCCATAGCCCAGGGGACAATGAGCAGTTCTTC.

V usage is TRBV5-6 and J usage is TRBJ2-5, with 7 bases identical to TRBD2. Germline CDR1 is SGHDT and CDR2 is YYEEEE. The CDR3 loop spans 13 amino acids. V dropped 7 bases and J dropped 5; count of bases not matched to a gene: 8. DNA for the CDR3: TGTGCCAGCTCTAGGGGAGGGGCGGAGACCCAGTACTTC. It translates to CASSRGGAETQYF.

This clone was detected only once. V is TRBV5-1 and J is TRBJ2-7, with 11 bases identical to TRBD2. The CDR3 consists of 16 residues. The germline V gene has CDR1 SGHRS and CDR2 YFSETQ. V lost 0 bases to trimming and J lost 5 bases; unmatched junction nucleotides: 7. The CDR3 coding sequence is TGCGCCAGCAGCTTGGGGCTAGCGGGAGGTTGGGACGAGCAGTACTTC. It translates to CASSLGLAGGWDEQYF.

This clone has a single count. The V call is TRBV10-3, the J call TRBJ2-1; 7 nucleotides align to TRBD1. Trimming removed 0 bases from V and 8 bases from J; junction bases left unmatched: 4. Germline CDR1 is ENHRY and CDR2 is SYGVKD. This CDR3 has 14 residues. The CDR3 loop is CAISESLGGDEQFF. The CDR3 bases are TGTGCCATCAGTGAGTCCCTAGGGGGCGATGAGCAGTTCTTC.

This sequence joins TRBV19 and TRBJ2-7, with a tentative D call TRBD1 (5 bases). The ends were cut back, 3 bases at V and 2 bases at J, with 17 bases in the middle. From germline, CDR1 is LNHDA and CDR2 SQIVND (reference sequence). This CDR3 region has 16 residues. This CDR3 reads CASSISSGLGTYEQYF. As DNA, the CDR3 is TGTGCCAGTAGTATCTCCTCAGGGCTTGGGACCTACGAGCAGTACTTC.

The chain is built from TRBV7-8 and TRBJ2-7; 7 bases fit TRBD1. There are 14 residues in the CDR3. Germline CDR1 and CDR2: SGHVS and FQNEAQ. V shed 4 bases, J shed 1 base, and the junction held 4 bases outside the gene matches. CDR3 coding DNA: TGTGCCAGCAGCTCAGACAGGGCGTCCTACGAGCAGTACTTC. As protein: CASSSDRASYEQYF.

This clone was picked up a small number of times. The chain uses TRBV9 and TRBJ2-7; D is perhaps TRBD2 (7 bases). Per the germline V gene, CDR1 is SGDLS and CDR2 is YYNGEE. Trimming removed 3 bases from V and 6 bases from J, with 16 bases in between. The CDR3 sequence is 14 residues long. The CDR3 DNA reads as TGTGCCAGCAGCGCCCTACCGGGGGGCTCCGAGCAGTACTTC. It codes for CASSALPGGSEQYF.

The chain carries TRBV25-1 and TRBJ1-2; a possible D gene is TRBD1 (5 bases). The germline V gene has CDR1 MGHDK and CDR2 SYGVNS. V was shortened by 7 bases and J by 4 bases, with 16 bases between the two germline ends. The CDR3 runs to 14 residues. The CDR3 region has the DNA TGTGCCAGCACCGCAATGGGGGGTTTCTATGGCTACACCTTC. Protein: CASTAMGGFYGYTF.

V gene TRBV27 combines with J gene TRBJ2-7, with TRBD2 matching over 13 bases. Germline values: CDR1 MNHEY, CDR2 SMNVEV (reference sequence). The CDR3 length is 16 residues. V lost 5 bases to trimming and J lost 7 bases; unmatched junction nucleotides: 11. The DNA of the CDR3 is TGTGCCAGCAGTATCCAACTAGCGGGAGGGCCTGAGGAGCAGTACTTC. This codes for CASSIQLAGGPEEQYF.

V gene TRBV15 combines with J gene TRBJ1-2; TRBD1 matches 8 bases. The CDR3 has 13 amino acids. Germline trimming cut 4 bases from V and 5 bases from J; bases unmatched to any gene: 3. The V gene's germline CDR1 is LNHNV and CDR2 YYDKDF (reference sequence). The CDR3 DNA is TGTGCCACCAGCAAGACAGGGGTGTATGGCTACACCTTC. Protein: CATSKTGVYGYTF.

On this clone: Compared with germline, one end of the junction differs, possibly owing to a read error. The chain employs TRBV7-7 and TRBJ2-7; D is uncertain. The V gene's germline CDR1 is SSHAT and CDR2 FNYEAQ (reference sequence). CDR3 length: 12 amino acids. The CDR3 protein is CASSPNHYEQYF. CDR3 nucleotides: TGTGCTAGCAGCCCTAACCATTACGAGCAGTACTTC.

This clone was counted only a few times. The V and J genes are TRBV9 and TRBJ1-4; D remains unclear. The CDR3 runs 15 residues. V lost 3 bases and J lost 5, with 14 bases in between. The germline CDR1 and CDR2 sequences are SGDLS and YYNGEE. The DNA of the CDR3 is TGTGCCAGCAGCGCCCTAGTCGGCAGCAATGAAAAACTGTTTTTT. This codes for CASSALVGSNEKLFF.

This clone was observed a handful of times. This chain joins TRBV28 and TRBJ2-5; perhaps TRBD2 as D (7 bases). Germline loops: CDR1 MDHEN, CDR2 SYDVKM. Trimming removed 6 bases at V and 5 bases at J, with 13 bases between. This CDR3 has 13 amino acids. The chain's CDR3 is CASSLRGPETQYF. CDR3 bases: TGTGCCAGCAGCCTGCGGGGGCCGGAGACCCAGTACTTC.

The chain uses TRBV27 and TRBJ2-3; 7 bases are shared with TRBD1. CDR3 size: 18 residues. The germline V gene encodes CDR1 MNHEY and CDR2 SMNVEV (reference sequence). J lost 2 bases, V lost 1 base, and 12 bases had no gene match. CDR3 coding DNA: TGTGCCAGCAGTTTATATGGGACAGAGTCGGTCAACACAGATACGCAGTATTTT. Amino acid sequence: CASSLYGTESVNTDTQYF.

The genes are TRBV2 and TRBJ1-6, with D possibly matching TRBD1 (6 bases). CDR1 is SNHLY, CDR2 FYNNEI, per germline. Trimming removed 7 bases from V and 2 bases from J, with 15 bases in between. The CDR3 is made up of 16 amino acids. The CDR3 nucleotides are TGTGCCAGCACTGCCCCACAGGGTGCCTATAATTCACCCCTCCACTTT. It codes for CASTAPQGAYNSPLHF.

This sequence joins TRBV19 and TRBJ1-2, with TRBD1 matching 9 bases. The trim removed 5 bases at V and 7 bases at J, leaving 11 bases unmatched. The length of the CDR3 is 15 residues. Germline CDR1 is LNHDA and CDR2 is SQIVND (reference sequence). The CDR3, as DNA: TGTGCCAGTAGTGTACGACCGGGACAGGGTAGTGGCTACACCTTC. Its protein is CASSVRPGQGSGYTF.

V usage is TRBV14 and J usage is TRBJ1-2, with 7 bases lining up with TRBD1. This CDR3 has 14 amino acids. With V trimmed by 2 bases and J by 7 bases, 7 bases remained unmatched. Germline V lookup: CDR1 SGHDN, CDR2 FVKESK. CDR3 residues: CASSQSRDSGGYTF. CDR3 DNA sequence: TGTGCCAGCAGCCAATCCCGGGACAGCGGTGGCTACACCTTC.

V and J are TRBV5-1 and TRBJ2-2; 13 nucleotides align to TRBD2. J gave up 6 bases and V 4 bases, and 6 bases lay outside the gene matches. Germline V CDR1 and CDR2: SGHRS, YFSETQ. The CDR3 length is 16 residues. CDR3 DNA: TGCGCCAGCAGCACAGGACTAGCGGGAGTTTCCGGGGAGCTGTTTTTT. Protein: CASSTGLAGVSGELFF.

CDR3 coding DNA: TGTGCCAGCAGCGTAGGGGGACTGTCCTACAATGAGCAGTTCTTC. Its translation is CASSVGGLSYNEQFF. The J gene is TRBJ2-1, the V gene TRBV9; D possibly corresponds to TRBD2 (6 bases). The germline V gene has CDR1 SGDLS and CDR2 YYNGEE. This CDR3 is 15 amino acids long. The ends were cut back, 0 bases at V and 1 base at J, with 8 bases in the middle.

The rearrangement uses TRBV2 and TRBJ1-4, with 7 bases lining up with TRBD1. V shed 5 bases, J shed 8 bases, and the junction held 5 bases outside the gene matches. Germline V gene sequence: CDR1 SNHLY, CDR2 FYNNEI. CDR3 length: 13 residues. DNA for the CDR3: TGTGCCAGCAGTTACAGGGGTCGGGAAAAACTGTTTTTT. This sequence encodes CASSYRGREKLFF.

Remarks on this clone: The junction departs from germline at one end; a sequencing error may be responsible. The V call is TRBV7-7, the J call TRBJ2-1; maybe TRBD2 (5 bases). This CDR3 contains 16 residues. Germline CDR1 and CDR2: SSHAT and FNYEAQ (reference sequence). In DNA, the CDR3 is TGTGCTAGCAGCAAATCCGGGGATTTGAACTACAATGAGCAGTTCTTC. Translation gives CASSKSGDLNYNEQFF. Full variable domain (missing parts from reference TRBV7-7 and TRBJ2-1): GAGVSQSPRYKVTKRGQDVTLRCDPISSHATLYWYQQALGQGPEFLTYFNYEAQPDKSGLPSDRFSAERPEGSISTLTIQRTEQRDSAMYRCASSKSGDLNYNEQFFGPGTRLTVL.

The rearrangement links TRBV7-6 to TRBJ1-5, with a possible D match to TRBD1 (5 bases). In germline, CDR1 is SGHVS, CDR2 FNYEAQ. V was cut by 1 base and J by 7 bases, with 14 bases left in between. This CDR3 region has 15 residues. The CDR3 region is CASSLGQGLRQPQHF. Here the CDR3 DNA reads TGTGCCAGCAGCTTAGGGCAGGGTTTAAGGCAGCCCCAGCATTTT.

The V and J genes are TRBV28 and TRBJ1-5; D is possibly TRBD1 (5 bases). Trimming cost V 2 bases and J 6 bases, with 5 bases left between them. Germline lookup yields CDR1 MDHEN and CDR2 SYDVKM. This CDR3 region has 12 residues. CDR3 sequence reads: CASSLQGQPQHF. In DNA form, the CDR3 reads TGTGCCAGCAGTTTACAGGGTCAGCCCCAGCATTTT.

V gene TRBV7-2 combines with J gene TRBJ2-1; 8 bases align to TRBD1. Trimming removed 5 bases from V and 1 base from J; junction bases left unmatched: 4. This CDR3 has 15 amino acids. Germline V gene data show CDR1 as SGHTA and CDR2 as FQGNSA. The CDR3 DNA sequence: TGTGCCAGCAGCCTACAGGGGGTGTCCTACAATGAGCAGTTCTTC. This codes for CASSLQGVSYNEQFF.

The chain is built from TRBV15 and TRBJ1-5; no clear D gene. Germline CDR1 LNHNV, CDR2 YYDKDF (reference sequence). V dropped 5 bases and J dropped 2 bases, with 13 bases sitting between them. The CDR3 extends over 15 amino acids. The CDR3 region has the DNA TGTGCCACCAGCCCGGGGAGTCTGGGCAATCAGCCCCAGCATTTT. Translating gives CATSPGSLGNQPQHF.